This T cell receptor beta chain comes out of a study of cytomegalovirus exposure and HLA in healthy donors. Study-level findings and limits: The authors confirmed in vitro that three CMV-associated chains were specific for CMV antigens. Per published reports, the classifier diagnosed cytomegalovirus status with high specificity and sensitivity. The authors listed over 150 TCR beta chains as cytomegalovirus-associated.

Germline CDR1 is KGHSH and CDR2 is LQKENI. The CDR3 loop spans 14 amino acids. J lost 2 bases, V lost 6 bases, and 3 bases had no gene match. Data came from immunoSEQ multiplex PCR; TCRdb stores just in-frame clones and leaves some out. This sample has about 110,000 clones, with 70% to 90% found just once. Note on this clone: Antigen specificity is unknown.

The donors were members of the roughly 130-subject validation cohort (separate from the roughly 660-subject first cohort). Material: PBMCs. The V gene is TRBV18, the J gene TRBJ2-3; TRBD1 matches 9 bases. This receptor was taken from a woman under 40 in good health and CMV-seropositive. In DNA form, the CDR3 reads TGTGCCAGCTCCAGGACAGGGGCCACAGATACGCAGTATTTT. This codes for CASSRTGATDTQYF.